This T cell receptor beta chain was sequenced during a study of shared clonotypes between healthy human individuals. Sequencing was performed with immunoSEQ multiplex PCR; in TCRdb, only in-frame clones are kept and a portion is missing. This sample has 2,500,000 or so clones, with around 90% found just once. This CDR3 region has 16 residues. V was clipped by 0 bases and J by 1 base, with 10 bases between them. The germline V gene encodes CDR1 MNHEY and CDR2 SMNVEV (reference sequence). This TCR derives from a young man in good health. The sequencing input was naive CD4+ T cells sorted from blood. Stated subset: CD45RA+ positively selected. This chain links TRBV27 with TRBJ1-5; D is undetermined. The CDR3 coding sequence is TGTGCCAGCAGTTTATCCCCGTCTGGGAGCAATCAGCCCCAGCATTTT. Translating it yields CASSLSPSGSNQPQHF.